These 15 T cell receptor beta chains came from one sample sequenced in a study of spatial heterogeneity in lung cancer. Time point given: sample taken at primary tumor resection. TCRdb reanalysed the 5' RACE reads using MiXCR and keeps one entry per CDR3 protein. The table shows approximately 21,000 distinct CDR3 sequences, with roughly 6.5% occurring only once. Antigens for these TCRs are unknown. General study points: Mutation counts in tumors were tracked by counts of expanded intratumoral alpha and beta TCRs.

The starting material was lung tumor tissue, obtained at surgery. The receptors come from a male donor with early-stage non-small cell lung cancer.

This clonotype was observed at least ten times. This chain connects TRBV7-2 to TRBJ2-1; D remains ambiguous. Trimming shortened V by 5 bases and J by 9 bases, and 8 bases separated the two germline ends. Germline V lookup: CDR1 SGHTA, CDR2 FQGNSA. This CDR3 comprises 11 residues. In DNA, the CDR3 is TGTGCCAGCAGCCGAGGAAGTGAGCAGTTCTTC. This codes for CASSRGSEQFF. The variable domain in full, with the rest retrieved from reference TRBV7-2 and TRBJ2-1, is GAGVSQSPSNKVTEKGKDVELRCDPISGHTALYWYRQSLGQGLEFLIYFQGNSAPDKSGLPSDRFSAERTGGSVSTLTIQRTQQEDSAVYLCASSRGSEQFFGPGTRLTVL.

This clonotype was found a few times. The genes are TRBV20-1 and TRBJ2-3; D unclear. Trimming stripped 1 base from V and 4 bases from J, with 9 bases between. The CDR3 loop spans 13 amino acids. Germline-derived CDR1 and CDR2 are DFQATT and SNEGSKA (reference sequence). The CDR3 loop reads CSARGPGPDTQYF. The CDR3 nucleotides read TGCAGTGCTAGAGGGCCTGGCCCAGATACGCAGTATTTT.

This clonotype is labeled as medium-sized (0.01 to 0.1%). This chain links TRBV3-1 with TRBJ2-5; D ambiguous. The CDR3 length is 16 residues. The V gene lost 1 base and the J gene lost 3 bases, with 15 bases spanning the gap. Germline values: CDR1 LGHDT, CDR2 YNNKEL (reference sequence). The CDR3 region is CASSQVAGFEKETQYF. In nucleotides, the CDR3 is TGTGCCAGCAGCCAAGTAGCTGGGTTCGAAAAAGAGACCCAGTACTTC.

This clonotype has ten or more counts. The CDR3 spells CASSRQEHSPLHF. The CDR3 DNA follows: TGTGCCAGCAGCAGACAGGAACATTCACCCCTCCACTTT. The chain employs TRBV27 and TRBJ1-6; D might be TRBD1 (6 bases). V lost 6 bases, J lost 8 bases, and 11 bases lay in between. The CDR3 extends over 13 amino acids. CDR1 and CDR2 (germline): MNHEY, SMNVEV (reference sequence).

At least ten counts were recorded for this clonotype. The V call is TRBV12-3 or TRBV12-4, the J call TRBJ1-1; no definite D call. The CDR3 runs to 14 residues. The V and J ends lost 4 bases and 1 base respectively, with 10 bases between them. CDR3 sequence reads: CASSSDPGNTEAFF. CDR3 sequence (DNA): TGTGCCAGCAGTTCCGATCCTGGGAACACTGAAGCTTTCTTT.

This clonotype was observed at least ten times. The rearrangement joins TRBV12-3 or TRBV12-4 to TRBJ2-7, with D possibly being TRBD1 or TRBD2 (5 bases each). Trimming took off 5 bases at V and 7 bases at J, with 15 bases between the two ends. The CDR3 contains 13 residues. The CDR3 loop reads CASSQPGTVEQYF. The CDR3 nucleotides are TGTGCCAGCAGTCAGCCAGGGACGGTAGAGCAGTACTTC.

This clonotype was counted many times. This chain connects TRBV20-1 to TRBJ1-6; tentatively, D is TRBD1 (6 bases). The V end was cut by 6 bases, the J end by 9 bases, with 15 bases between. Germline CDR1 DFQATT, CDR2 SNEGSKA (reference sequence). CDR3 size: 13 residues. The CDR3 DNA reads TGCAGTGCCAAGCGGGGGGCGGGTTCACCCCTCCACTTT. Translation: CSAKRGAGSPLHF.

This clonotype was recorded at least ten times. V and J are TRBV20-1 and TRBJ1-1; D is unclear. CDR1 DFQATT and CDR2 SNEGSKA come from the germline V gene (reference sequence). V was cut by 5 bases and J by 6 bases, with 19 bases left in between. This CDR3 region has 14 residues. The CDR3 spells CSAPGQVSAAEAFF. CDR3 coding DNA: TGCAGTGCTCCGGGTCAGGTTTCCGCGGCTGAAGCTTTCTTT.

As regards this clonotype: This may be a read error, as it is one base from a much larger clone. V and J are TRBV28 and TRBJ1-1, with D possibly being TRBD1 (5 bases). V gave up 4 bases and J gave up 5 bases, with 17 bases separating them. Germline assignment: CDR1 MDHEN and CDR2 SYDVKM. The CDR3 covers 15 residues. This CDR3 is CASSSPTGGGTEAFF. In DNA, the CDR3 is TGTGCCAGCAGTTCCCCCACGGGCGGGGGAACTGAAGCTTTCTTT.

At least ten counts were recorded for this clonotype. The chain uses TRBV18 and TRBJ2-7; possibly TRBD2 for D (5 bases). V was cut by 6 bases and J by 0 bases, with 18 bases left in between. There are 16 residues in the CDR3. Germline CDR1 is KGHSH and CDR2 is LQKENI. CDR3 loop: CASSNNIGRSSYEQYF. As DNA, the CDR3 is TGTGCCAGCTCGAACAATATAGGGAGAAGCTCCTACGAGCAGTACTTC. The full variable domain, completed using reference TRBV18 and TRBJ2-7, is NAGVMQNPRHLVRRRGQEARLRCSPMKGHSHVYWYRQLPEEGLKFMVYLQKENIIDESGMPKERFSAEFPKEGPSILRIQQVVRGDSAAYFCASSNNIGRSSYEQYFGPGTRLTVT.

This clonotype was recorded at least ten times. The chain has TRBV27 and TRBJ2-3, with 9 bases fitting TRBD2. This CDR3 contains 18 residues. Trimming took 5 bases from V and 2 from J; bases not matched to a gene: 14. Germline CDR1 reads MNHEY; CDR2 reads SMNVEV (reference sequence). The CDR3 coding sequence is TGTGCCAGCAGTACCTCCAGGGAGGCTAGCGGGACCACAGATACGCAGTATTTT. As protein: CASSTSREASGTTDTQYF.

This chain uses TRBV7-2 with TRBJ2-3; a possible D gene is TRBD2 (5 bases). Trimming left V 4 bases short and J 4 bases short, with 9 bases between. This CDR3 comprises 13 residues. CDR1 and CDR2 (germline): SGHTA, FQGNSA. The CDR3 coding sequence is TGTGCCAGCAGCTCACGGGAATCAGATACGCAGTATTTT. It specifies CASSSRESDTQYF.

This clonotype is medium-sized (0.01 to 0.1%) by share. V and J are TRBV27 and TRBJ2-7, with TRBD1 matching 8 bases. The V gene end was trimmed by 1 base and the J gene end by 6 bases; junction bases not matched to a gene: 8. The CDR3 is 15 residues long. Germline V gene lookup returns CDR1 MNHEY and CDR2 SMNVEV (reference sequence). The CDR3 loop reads CASSLYPWTGSEQYF. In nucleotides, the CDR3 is TGTGCCAGCAGTTTATACCCCTGGACAGGGAGCGAGCAGTACTTC.

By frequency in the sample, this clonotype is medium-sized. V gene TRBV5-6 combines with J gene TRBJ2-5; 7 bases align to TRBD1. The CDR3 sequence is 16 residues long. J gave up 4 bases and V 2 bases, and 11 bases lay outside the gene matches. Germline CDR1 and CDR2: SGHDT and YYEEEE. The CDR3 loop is CASSFRTGSGAETQYF. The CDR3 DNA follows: TGTGCCAGCAGCTTCAGGACAGGTTCCGGGGCAGAGACCCAGTACTTC.

CDR3 DNA: TGCAGTGCTAGACGGCGGAAGGGGGAGGATGGCTACACCTTC. Its protein product is CSARRRKGEDGYTF. V is TRBV20-1 and J is TRBJ1-2; D perhaps matches TRBD1 (6 bases). Germline CDR1 reads DFQATT; CDR2 reads SNEGSKA (reference sequence). This CDR3 comprises 14 residues. V lost 2 bases, J lost 6 bases, and 16 bases lay in between.